This T cell receptor beta chain was sequenced during a study of PD-1 blockade in classical Hodgkin lymphoma. Study-level results: Complete responders' diversity at baseline resembled that of newly diagnosed patients.

About this clone itself: The target antigen is unknown.

V dropped 0 bases and J dropped 4 bases, with 6 bases sitting between them. The length of the CDR3 is 13 residues. Looked up from germline, CDR1 is MNHNS and CDR2 is SASEGT. There was relapse after autologous stem cell transplantation in every patient, and there was variation in brentuximab vedotin exposure. TCRdb's copy holds only in-frame clones and misses some; the assay was immunoSEQ multiplex PCR. This table holds about 10,000 clones, roughly 80% found once. Sequenced material: peripheral blood mononuclear cells (PBMCs), taken at baseline. This clonotype originated in a human donor with classical Hodgkin lymphoma. V usage is TRBV6-1 and J usage is TRBJ1-2, with unresolved D. The CDR3 loop reads CASSEAGFYGYTF. CDR3 bases: TGTGCCAGCAGTGAAGCGGGCTTCTATGGCTACACCTTC.